One sample yielded the 16 T cell receptor beta chains listed below, sequenced in a study of blood T cell repertoires in COVID-19. The method was immunoSEQ multiplex PCR; TCRdb's version includes in-frame clones alone and lacks a portion of them. The sample lists hundreds of thousands of clones, around 89% occurring once. Sequences were obtained from PBMCs or T cells enriched from blood (not recorded which). These receptors originate from a man aged 25 to 40 who had recovered from COVID-19.

The chain employs TRBV6-5 and TRBJ1-1; TRBD1 agrees at 8 bases. J lost 4 bases, V lost 0 bases, and 7 bases had no gene match. CDR3 length: 16 amino acids. Germline-derived CDR1 and CDR2 are MNHEY and SVGAGI. The CDR3 here is CASSYSPGGWSTEAFF. Here the CDR3 DNA reads TGTGCCAGCAGTTACTCCCCAGGGGGCTGGAGCACTGAAGCTTTCTTT.

This chain links TRBV12-5 with TRBJ2-3, with 8 bases aligning to TRBD2. V lost 6 bases and J lost 1; bases outside the gene matches: 9. Per germline, CDR1 LGHNT and CDR2 FRNRAP. The CDR3 extends over 16 amino acids. This chain's CDR3 is CASGAGWREGTDTQYF. In DNA form, the CDR3 reads TGTGCTAGTGGCGCTGGCTGGCGGGAGGGCACAGATACGCAGTATTTT.

This clone has a single count. The rearrangement joins TRBV28 to TRBJ2-7; the D gene is possibly TRBD1 (5 bases). In germline, CDR1 is MDHEN, CDR2 SYDVKM. Deletions cut 3 bases from V and 9 bases from J, with 15 bases between. The CDR3 length is 13 residues. The chain's CDR3 is CASSLQGPPLQYF. The CDR3, as DNA: TGTGCCAGCAGTTTGCAGGGCCCGCCCCTGCAGTACTTC.

This clone was picked up one time. The chain employs TRBV5-4 and TRBJ2-5; no reliable D call. The CDR3 is 15 amino acids. Germline V gives CDR1 SGHNT, CDR2 YYREEE (reference sequence). V lost 1 base and J lost 0, with 10 bases in between. The CDR3 loop is CASSLHPEYQETQYF. The CDR3 region has the DNA TGTGCCAGCAGCTTGCATCCCGAGTACCAAGAGACCCAGTACTTC.

The J gene is TRBJ2-2, the V gene TRBV19; D not resolved. Germline CDR1 reads LNHDA; CDR2 reads SQIVND (reference sequence). Trimming pared 5 bases from V and 6 bases from J, leaving 7 bases between. The CDR3 loop spans 12 amino acids. The CDR3 is CASSPLPGELFF. DNA of the CDR3: TGTGCCAGTAGTCCCCTCCCCGGGGAGCTGTTTTTT.

This rearrangement joins TRBV27 to TRBJ1-2; no firm D call. Germline assignment: CDR1 MNHEY and CDR2 SMNVEV (reference sequence). The CDR3 is 13 amino acids. Between the trimmed V and J ends, which lost 5 bases and 0 bases, there was a span of 7 bases. CDR3 loop: CASSNRANYGYTF. In DNA form, the CDR3 reads TGTGCCAGCAGTAACCGGGCTAACTATGGCTACACCTTC.

The chain uses TRBV28 and TRBJ1-1; D remains ambiguous. The germline CDR1 and CDR2 sequences are MDHEN and SYDVKM. Trimming removed 4 bases from V and 1 base from J, with 10 bases in between. The CDR3 has 14 amino acids. In DNA form, the CDR3 reads TGTGCCAGCAGTTCCGCAGAGGCGAACACTGAAGCTTTCTTT. It yields the protein CASSSAEANTEAFF.

The chain employs TRBV10-3 and TRBJ2-7; 10 nucleotides match TRBD1. Losses at the gene ends were 8 bases for V and 3 bases for J; bases not matched to a gene: 7. The CDR3 extends over 14 amino acids. Germline V gives CDR1 ENHRY, CDR2 SYGVKD. In DNA form, the CDR3 reads TGTGCCATCCAGGTGACAGGGGGCGTCTACGAGCAGTACTTC. This codes for CAIQVTGGVYEQYF.

The chain joins TRBV3-1 (or the pseudogene TRBV3-2) to TRBJ1-3, with D unresolved. The CDR3 spans 17 residues. Trimming shortened V by 1 base and J by 0 bases, and 13 bases separated the two germline ends. The germline gives CDR1 LGHDT, CDR2 YNNKEL (reference sequence). The CDR3 region has the DNA TGTGCCAGCAGCCAAGCGGATTGGTGGAGCTCTGGAAACACCATATATTTT. This gives the protein CASSQADWWSSGNTIYF.

The J gene is TRBJ2-1, the V gene TRBV7-3, with 12 positions matching TRBD2. This CDR3 has 14 amino acids. Germline CDR1 is SGHTA and CDR2 is FQGTGA. With 4 bases clipped from V and 9 bases from J, the junction kept 4 bases outside the gene matches. The CDR3 coding sequence is TGTGCCAGCAGCTCGACTAGCGGGAGTGGTGAGCAGTTCTTC. It yields the protein CASSSTSGSGEQFF. The full variable domain, in which reference TRBV7-3 and TRBJ2-1 provide the parts outside the CDR3, is GAGVSQTPSNKVTEKGKYVELRCDPISGHTALYWYRQSLGQGPEFLIYFQGTGAADDSGLPNDRFFAVRPEGSVSTLKIQRTERGDSAVYLCASSSTSGSGEQFFGPGTRLTVL.

This clone has just one count. This chain uses TRBV5-4 with TRBJ2-5; unclear D gene. The germline V and J ends were trimmed by 3 bases and 1 base, with 10 bases remaining between them. This CDR3 has 14 amino acids. CDR1 SGHNT and CDR2 YYREEE come from the germline V gene (reference sequence). CDR3 sequence: CASSSSAGQETQYF. CDR3 coding DNA: TGTGCCAGCAGCTCTAGTGCTGGCCAAGAGACCCAGTACTTC.

The genes are TRBV7-9 and TRBJ1-6; TRBD1 aligns across 7 bases. After removal of 5 bases from V and 10 bases from J, the junction contained 11 bases not matched to a gene. The CDR3 has 15 residues. Looked up from germline, CDR1 is SEHNR and CDR2 is FQNEAQ (reference sequence). The CDR3 protein is CASSPTGTERSPLHF. CDR3 DNA: TGTGCCAGCAGCCCTACAGGGACAGAAAGGTCACCCCTCCACTTT. Full variable domain (outside the CDR3, taken from reference TRBV7-9 and TRBJ1-6): DTGVSQNPRHKITKRGQNVTFRCDPISEHNRLYWYRQTLGQGPEFLTYFQNEAQLEKSRLLSDRFSAERPKGSFSTLEIQRTEQGDSAMYLCASSPTGTERSPLHFGNGTRLTVT.

Concerning this clone: The sample has other DNA sequences that encode this CDR3 too. The chain uses TRBV5-6 and TRBJ2-7, with 7 bases matching TRBD1. CDR1 SGHDT and CDR2 YYEEEE come from the germline V gene. The CDR3 runs to 14 residues. V lost 0 bases and J lost 1; bases outside the gene matches: 1. CDR3 sequence reads: CASSLGQGSYEQYF. The CDR3 DNA reads TGTGCCAGCAGCTTGGGACAGGGTTCCTACGAGCAGTACTTC.

The V and J genes are TRBV7-8 and TRBJ2-6; no clear D gene. This CDR3 contains 15 residues. Trimming shortened V by 1 base and J by 4 bases, and 8 bases separated the two germline ends. Germline CDR1 and CDR2: SGHVS and FQNEAQ. CDR3 sequence reads: CASSLGSAGANVLTF. In DNA form, the CDR3 reads TGTGCCAGCAGCTTAGGGAGCGCCGGGGCCAACGTCCTGACTTTC.

V gene TRBV2 combines with J gene TRBJ2-3; TRBD2 aligns across 13 bases. This CDR3 comprises 15 residues. CDR1 SNHLY and CDR2 FYNNEI come from the germline V gene. V lost 7 bases and J lost 4; bases outside the gene matches: 5. CDR3 region: CASTRTSGSPDTQYF. CDR3 coding DNA: TGTGCCAGCACAAGGACTAGCGGGAGTCCAGATACGCAGTATTTT.

This chain joins TRBV7-6 and TRBJ2-1, with 11 bases fitting TRBD1. Germline CDR1 SGHVS, CDR2 FNYEAQ. The ends lost 1 base at V and 6 bases at J; junction bases unmatched: 2. The CDR3 covers 15 residues. The CDR3, as DNA: TGTGCCAGCAGCTTAGTCGGGACAGGGGGCAATGAGCAGTTCTTC. Protein product: CASSLVGTGGNEQFF.